These 30 T cell receptor beta chains originate from one sample sequenced in a study of cytomegalovirus exposure and HLA in healthy donors. PCR involved 60 Vbeta and 13 Jbeta primers. The repertoire was sequenced with immunoSEQ multiplex PCR; TCRdb's copy has only in-frame clones and lacks some. The sample lists roughly 130,000 clones; 61% were seen once. The sequenced sample consisted of PBMCs. The receptors here all came from a male donor in good health and CMV-seronegative.

This clone was seen a few times. The chain uses TRBV7-3 and TRBJ2-6; D remains ambiguous. This CDR3 contains 14 residues. V lost 4 bases to trimming and J lost 3 bases, with 7 bases between them. In germline, CDR1 is SGHTA, CDR2 FQGTGA. CDR3 protein: CASSSLNGANVLTF. In DNA, the CDR3 is TGTGCCAGCAGCTCCCTTAATGGGGCCAACGTCCTGACTTTC.

The chain joins TRBV27 to TRBJ1-5, with 9 bases lining up with TRBD1. Germline CDR1 MNHEY, CDR2 SMNVEV (reference sequence). With V trimmed by 5 bases and J by 2 bases, 4 bases remained unmatched. The CDR3 consists of 15 residues. CDR3 sequence (DNA): TGTGCCAGCAGTCCGGACAGGGGCGGCAATCAGCCCCAGCATTTT. Amino acids: CASSPDRGGNQPQHF.

This chain uses TRBV6-5 with TRBJ1-5, with TRBD1 as a possible D gene (6 bases). The CDR3 consists of 13 residues. V was cut by 6 bases and J by 0 bases, with 6 bases left in between. CDR1 is MNHEY and CDR2 is SVGAGI in the germline V gene. CDR3 sequence reads: CASSRGSNQPQHF. As DNA, the CDR3 is TGTGCCAGCAGCAGGGGTAGCAATCAGCCCCAGCATTTT.

This chain links TRBV6-5 with TRBJ2-7, with a tentative D call TRBD1 (6 bases). Trimming shortened V by 0 bases and J by 3 bases, and 6 bases separated the two germline ends. This CDR3 has 13 residues. Germline CDR1 and CDR2: MNHEY and SVGAGI. DNA for the CDR3: TGTGCCAGCAGTTACTCGGACAGCTACGAGCAGTACTTC. Amino acids: CASSYSDSYEQYF.

This sequence joins TRBV7-3 and TRBJ2-5; D may be TRBD1 (6 bases). The V end was cut by 5 bases, the J end by 1 base, with 20 bases between. The length of the CDR3 is 17 residues. The germline CDR1 and CDR2 sequences are SGHTA and FQGTGA. This chain's CDR3 is CASSPGPLGHFQETQYF. CDR3 in DNA: TGTGCCAGCAGCCCGGGGCCACTGGGACATTTCCAAGAGACCCAGTACTTC. Full variable domain (missing parts from reference TRBV7-3 and TRBJ2-5): GAGVSQTPSNKVTEKGKYVELRCDPISGHTALYWYRQSLGQGPEFLIYFQGTGAADDSGLPNDRFFAVRPEGSVSTLKIQRTERGDSAVYLCASSPGPLGHFQETQYFGPGTRLLVL.

In DNA, the CDR3 is TGTGCCAGCAGCCGACTAGCCAACTACGAGCAGTACTTC. Residues: CASSRLANYEQYF. The V gene is TRBV27, the J gene TRBJ2-7, with TRBD2 identical over 7 bases. With V trimmed by 6 bases and J by 3 bases, 5 bases remained unmatched. From germline, CDR1 is MNHEY and CDR2 SMNVEV (reference sequence). The CDR3 spans 13 residues.

This chain connects TRBV7-2 to TRBJ2-2; the D is unclear. There are 11 residues in the CDR3. Trimming cost V 5 bases and J 6 bases, with 4 bases left between them. CDR1 is SGHTA, CDR2 FQGNSA, per germline. The DNA for the CDR3 is TGTGCCAGCAGCCTCTCCGGGGAGCTGTTTTTT. Translated, it gives CASSLSGELFF.

This clone was counted between two and nine times. CDR3 in DNA: TGTGCCAGCCAACAGGGGGATGAAAAACTGTTTTTT. Its translation is CASQQGDEKLFF. This chain connects TRBV6-4 to TRBJ1-4; 8 bases align to TRBD1. CDR1 is MRHNA and CDR2 is SNTAGT in the germline V gene. The CDR3 runs 12 residues. With V trimmed by 8 bases and J by 6 bases, 2 bases remained unmatched.

This sequence joins TRBV15 and TRBJ2-2; 11 bases are a match to TRBD1. The CDR3 loop spans 16 amino acids. Germline V gene lookup returns CDR1 LNHNV and CDR2 YYDKDF (reference sequence). V was clipped by 1 base and J by 5 bases; unmatched bases: 3. The DNA of the CDR3 is TGTGCCACCAGCAGAGTCGGGACAGGGGGAACCGGGGAGCTGTTTTTT. It specifies CATSRVGTGGTGELFF.

This chain joins TRBV28 and TRBJ2-5, with TRBD1 matching 8 bases. This CDR3 is 16 amino acids long. Losses at the gene ends were 5 bases for V and 5 bases for J; bases not matched to a gene: 13. Germline lookup yields CDR1 MDHEN and CDR2 SYDVKM. The CDR3 loop is CASSPSPGQGRETQYF. As DNA, the CDR3 is TGTGCCAGCAGTCCCTCACCAGGACAGGGAAGGGAGACCCAGTACTTC.

The J gene is TRBJ1-1, the V gene TRBV6-5; unclear D gene. The CDR3 length is 14 residues. Per the germline V gene, CDR1 is MNHEY and CDR2 is SVGAGI. The germline V and J ends were trimmed by 6 bases and 4 bases, with 15 bases remaining between them. In DNA, the CDR3 is TGTGCCAGCAGCTCCTTTCGACAAGTCACTGAAGCTTTCTTT. It is translated as CASSSFRQVTEAFF.

This rearrangement joins TRBV27 to TRBJ1-4; 11 bases are a match to TRBD1. V shed 5 bases, J shed 11 bases, and the junction held 10 bases outside the gene matches. The length of the CDR3 is 15 residues. CDR1 is MNHEY and CDR2 is SMNVEV in the germline V gene (reference sequence). CDR3 sequence reads: CASSPRTGGSWKLFF. The DNA for the CDR3 is TGTGCCAGCAGTCCCCGGACAGGGGGCTCGTGGAAACTGTTTTTT.

The rearrangement joins TRBV5-1 to TRBJ2-7; 8 positions agree with TRBD2. The J segment lost 0 bases and the V segment lost 4 bases, leaving 6 bases of the junction unmatched. This CDR3 contains 15 residues. Germline lookup yields CDR1 SGHRS and CDR2 YFSETQ. The CDR3 bases are TGCGCCAGCAGCATTGCGGGGGGCTCCTCCTACGAGCAGTACTTC. It yields the protein CASSIAGGSSYEQYF.

V and J are TRBV19 and TRBJ1-1, with 9 bases matching TRBD1. Trimming took 4 bases from V and 1 from J; bases not matched to a gene: 7. The CDR3 sequence is 16 residues long. Germline CDR1 is LNHDA and CDR2 is SQIVND (reference sequence). CDR3 in amino acids: CASSRGQGQGNTEAFF. In nucleotides, the CDR3 is TGTGCCAGTAGTAGGGGACAGGGTCAAGGGAACACTGAAGCTTTCTTT.

V usage is TRBV11-2 and J usage is TRBJ2-5; 7 bases are shared with TRBD2. This CDR3 comprises 16 residues. Germline V gene lookup returns CDR1 SGHAT and CDR2 FQNNGV. Trimming removed 5 bases from V and 5 bases from J; junction bases left unmatched: 14. This CDR3 reads CASSRGGSHTLETQYF. DNA for the CDR3: TGTGCCAGCAGCCGCGGGGGAAGCCACACATTGGAGACCCAGTACTTC.

This chain connects TRBV27 to TRBJ2-7; D not certain. CDR1 and CDR2 from the germline V gene are MNHEY and SMNVEV (reference sequence). The ends were cut back, 6 bases at V and 1 base at J, with 10 bases in the middle. This CDR3 is 13 amino acids long. This CDR3 is CASSRTVSYEQYF. CDR3 nucleotides: TGTGCCAGCAGCCGTACTGTTTCCTACGAGCAGTACTTC.

V usage is TRBV2 and J usage is TRBJ1-2; no firm D call. Trimming removed 7 bases at V and 7 bases at J, with 10 bases between. CDR3 length equals 11 residues. In germline, CDR1 is SNHLY, CDR2 FYNNEI. The CDR3 loop is CASNTWCGYTF. As DNA, the CDR3 is TGTGCCAGCAACACGTGGTGTGGCTACACCTTC.

This clone has just a few counts. The V and J genes are TRBV19 and TRBJ2-7; possibly TRBD1 for D (6 bases). The CDR3 extends over 15 amino acids. Trimming shortened V by 1 base and J by 3 bases, and 13 bases separated the two germline ends. Looked up from germline, CDR1 is LNHDA and CDR2 is SQIVND (reference sequence). The CDR3 DNA sequence: TGTGCCAGTAGTATAGGTCCAGGGGACCTCTACGAGCAGTACTTC. This codes for CASSIGPGDLYEQYF.

This clone was seen only a few times. The V and J genes are TRBV5-4 and TRBJ1-2; D not certain. Germline CDR1 reads SGHNT; CDR2 reads YYREEE (reference sequence). The CDR3 has 15 amino acids. Trimming removed 1 base from V and 4 bases from J, with 14 bases in between. CDR3 sequence (DNA): TGTGCCAGCAGCTTGTTGGAGTACCCTGGCTATGGCTACACCTTC. Residues: CASSLLEYPGYGYTF.

The CDR3 here is CASSGDRALFLNQPQHF. The DNA of the CDR3 is TGCGCCAGCAGCGGAGACAGGGCCCTATTCCTCAATCAGCCCCAGCATTTT. The J gene is TRBJ1-5, the V gene TRBV4-1, with 7 bases fitting TRBD1. V trimming: 5 bases; J trimming: 3 bases; junction bases outside the gene matches: 13. CDR3 length: 17 amino acids. Germline loops: CDR1 MGHRA, CDR2 YSYEKL.

The chain joins TRBV7-9 to TRBJ1-1, with TRBD1 matching over 7 bases. The V gene's germline CDR1 is SEHNR and CDR2 FQNEAQ (reference sequence). Trimming removed 5 bases from V and 0 bases from J; junction bases left unmatched: 9. The length of the CDR3 is 16 residues. CDR3 in amino acids: CASSPRQGRVNTEAFF. The CDR3 DNA reads TGTGCCAGCAGCCCTCGACAGGGCCGGGTGAACACTGAAGCTTTCTTT.

This chain links TRBV10-2 with TRBJ2-7, with 8 bases identical to TRBD1. The CDR3 loop spans 15 amino acids. Germline trimming cut 6 bases from V and 0 bases from J; bases unmatched to any gene: 7. Germline loops: CDR1 WSHSY, CDR2 SAAADI. The CDR3 is CASRDRASSSYEQYF. The CDR3 nucleotides read TGCGCCAGCAGGGACAGGGCTTCGAGCTCCTACGAGCAGTACTTC.

This chain joins TRBV7-9 and TRBJ2-2; perhaps TRBD1 as D (6 bases). V was cut by 3 bases and J by 4 bases, with 15 bases left in between. Germline-derived CDR1 and CDR2 are SEHNR and FQNEAQ (reference sequence). This CDR3 is built from 16 residues. CDR3 nucleotide sequence: TGTGCCAGCAGCTTGGGCAGGGGAGTGTCCACCGGGGAGCTGTTTTTT. It translates to CASSLGRGVSTGELFF.

This clone has just a few counts. This sequence joins TRBV5-1 and TRBJ2-3; the D gene is possibly TRBD1 (5 bases). From germline, CDR1 is SGHRS and CDR2 YFSETQ. This CDR3 region has 14 residues. V lost 3 bases and J lost 6, with 14 bases in between. CDR3 nucleotides: TGCGCCAGCAGCTCCCGTTGGGGCGGCGATACGCAGTATTTT. Its translation is CASSSRWGGDTQYF.

This clone came up a few times. This chain links TRBV4-1 with TRBJ1-1, with D possibly being TRBD1 (6 bases). CDR3 length equals 16 residues. Looked up from germline, CDR1 is MGHRA and CDR2 is YSYEKL. Trimming removed 3 bases at V and 0 bases at J, with 14 bases between. The DNA for the CDR3 is TGCGCCAGCAGCCAGGTGACAGGCCAAATGAACACTGAAGCTTTCTTT. This encodes CASSQVTGQMNTEAFF.

A remark on this clone: At one end the junction does not follow the germline gene, possibly because of a read error. The rearrangement links TRBV11-1 to TRBJ1-1; maybe TRBD1 (6 bases). The germline CDR1 and CDR2 sequences are SGHAT and FQDESV (reference sequence). The CDR3 has 15 residues. For the CDR3, the DNA is TGTGTCAGCAGTATAGGCAGGGGCTATTACACTGAAGCTTTCTTT. As protein: CVSSIGRGYYTEAFF.

The gene calls are TRBV5-1 and TRBJ1-4; tentative D call: TRBD1 (6 bases). From germline, CDR1 is SGHRS and CDR2 YFSETQ. The CDR3 has 15 residues. V was pared by 4 bases and J by 7 bases, with 17 bases between. The CDR3 DNA sequence: TGCGCCAGCAGCCCCTCCAGGGGCCATGGTGAAAAACTGTTTTTT. Translated, it gives CASSPSRGHGEKLFF.

The chain is built from TRBV2 and TRBJ1-5; D not resolved. There are 13 residues in the CDR3. Germline CDR1 reads SNHLY; CDR2 reads FYNNEI. Deletions cut 3 bases from V and 7 bases from J, with 10 bases between. The DNA of the CDR3 is TGTGCCAGCAGTGACGGTTTGGTACAGCCCCAGCATTTT. Translating gives CASSDGLVQPQHF. The full variable domain, its missing parts supplied by reference TRBV2 and TRBJ1-5, is EPEVTQTPSHQVTQMGQEVILRCVPISNHLYFYWYRQILGQKVEFLVSFYNNEISEKSEIFDDQFSVERPDGSNFTLKIRSTKLEDSAMYFCASSDGLVQPQHFGDGTRLSIL.

This clone has only a few counts. Other DNA sequences from this sample encode an identical CDR3 as well. The rearrangement links TRBV30 to TRBJ1-6; 8 bases map to TRBD1. This CDR3 is built from 16 residues. The ends lost 0 bases at V and 2 bases at J; junction bases unmatched: 3. Germline lookup yields CDR1 GTSNPN and CDR2 SVGIG (reference sequence). This CDR3 is CAWSVQGDPYNSPLHF. The CDR3 region has the DNA TGTGCCTGGAGTGTACAGGGGGATCCCTATAATTCACCCCTCCACTTT.

The rearrangement links TRBV7-9 to TRBJ1-2; D uncertain. The CDR3 length is 12 residues. Germline V gene lookup returns CDR1 SEHNR and CDR2 FQNEAQ (reference sequence). With 7 bases removed from V and 4 bases from J, the gap between germline ends came to 10 bases. DNA for the CDR3: TGTGCCAGCATCCCACGGGGCTATGGCTACACCTTC. Translated, it gives CASIPRGYGYTF.